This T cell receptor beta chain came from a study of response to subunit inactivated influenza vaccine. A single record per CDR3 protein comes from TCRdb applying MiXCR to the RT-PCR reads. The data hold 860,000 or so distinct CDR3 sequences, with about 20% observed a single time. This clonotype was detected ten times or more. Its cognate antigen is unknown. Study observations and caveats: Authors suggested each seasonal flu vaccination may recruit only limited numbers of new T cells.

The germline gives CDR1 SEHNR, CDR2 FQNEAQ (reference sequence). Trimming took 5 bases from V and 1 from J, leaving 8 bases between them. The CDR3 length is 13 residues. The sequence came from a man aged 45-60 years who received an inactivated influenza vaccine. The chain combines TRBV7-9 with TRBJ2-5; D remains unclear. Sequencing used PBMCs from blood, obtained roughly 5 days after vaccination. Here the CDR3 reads CASSRSGQETQYF. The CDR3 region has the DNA TGTGCCAGCAGCCGCTCGGGCCAAGAGACCCAGTACTTC.